These T cell receptor beta chains were read from a single sample in a study of shared clonotypes between healthy human individuals. Clones were read by immunoSEQ multiplex PCR, and TCRdb kept only the in-frame ones, dropping some. There are roughly 2.5 million clones in the sample; roughly 92% occur only once, and 0.11% to 0.15% lies in the top ten. The specimen sequenced was naive CD4+ T cells sorted from blood. The receptors originated from a man between 18 and 35 years old in good health. CDR3s include the opening cysteine and the closing phenylalanine or tryptophan. Each record gives: clone size, V gene, D gene, J gene, CDR3 DNA, CDR3 protein. D genes are given only for firm matches. Expanded clones are given a class, and other clones once, few, many or no size at all.

>NA|TRBV28|NA|TRBJ1-5
TGTGCCAGCGCCCTCAATCAGCCCCAGCATTTT
CASALNQPQHF
>NA|TRBV18|TRBD1|TRBJ1-6
TGTGCCAGCTCACGTGCAGGGGGAAATTCACCCCTCCACTTT
CASSRAGGNSPLHF
>NA|TRBV10-3|TRBD1|TRBJ1-4
TGTGCCACCTGGACAGGGTCCGATGAAAAACTGTTTTTT
CATWTGSDEKLFF
>NA|TRBV2|TRBD1|TRBJ1-1
TGTGCCACAAAATCTTTGACAGGGGCGAACACTGAAGCTTTCTTT
CATKSLTGANTEAFF
>NA|TRBV7-2|NA|TRBJ2-1
TGTGCCAGCAGCTTACGGGGCGCCAATGAGCAGTTCTTC
CASSLRGANEQFF
>NA|TRBV5-5|NA|TRBJ2-7
TGTGCCAGCAGCCCGGGGTTGGGGGCCTACGAGCAGTACTTC
CASSPGLGAYEQYF
>NA|TRBV18|NA|TRBJ2-7
TGTGCCAGCTCGCCCACTCAGGGTAGCGAGCAGTACTTC
CASSPTQGSEQYF
>NA|TRBV6-4|TRBD2|TRBJ2-1
TGTGCCAGCAGTGACCGGACTAGGGCTTACAATGAGCAGTTCTTC
CASSDRTRAYNEQFF
>NA|TRBV6-1|NA|TRBJ2-5
TGTGCCAGCAGTGAAGCGGCTAGTTTTGGGCTAGAGACCCAGTACTTC
CASSEAASFGLETQYF
>NA|TRBV7-6|NA|TRBJ1-1
TGTGCCAGCAGCTTCAAGGAATTGAACACTGAAGCTTTCTTT
CASSFKELNTEAFF
>NA|TRBV5-1|TRBD2|TRBJ2-3
TGCGCCAGCAGCTTCGGACTAGAGGCAGATACGCAGTATTTT
CASSFGLEADTQYF
>NA|TRBV10-3|TRBD1|TRBJ2-7
TGTGCCATCAGTGGGACAGGGTTCGAGCAGTACTTC
CAISGTGFEQYF
>NA|TRBV7-2|TRBD1|TRBJ1-2
TGTGCCAGCAGCCAAACAGGGGGCGCTTATGGCTACACCTTC
CASSQTGGAYGYTF
>NA|TRBV2|NA|TRBJ1-5
TGTGCCAGCAGTATACAGGGACCGCAGCCCCAGCATTTT
CASSIQGPQPQHF
>NA|TRBV20-1|NA|TRBJ2-7
TGCACCTCCCCTGGGGGCGAGCAGTACTTC
CTSPGGEQYF
>few|TRBV7-2|NA|TRBJ1-3
TGTGCCACCGGATTTTGGCCTGGAAACACCATATATTTT
CATGFWPGNTIYF
>NA|TRBV7-6|NA|TRBJ1-5
TGTGCCAGCAGCTTAGGTGGGGCAGGTCTTAGCAATCAGCCCCAGCATTTT
CASSLGGAGLSNQPQHF
>NA|TRBV2|NA|TRBJ2-3
TGTGCCATCGGACGCACAGATACGCAGTATTTT
CAIGRTDTQYF
>NA|TRBV7-9|TRBD2|TRBJ2-7
TGTGCCAGCAGCTTACGGGAGGTTGGGGCCTACGAGCAGTACTTC
CASSLREVGAYEQYF
>NA|TRBV7-7|NA|TRBJ2-2
TGTGCTAGCAGCCCCGTCGGGGGGCAGGTCACCGGGGAGCTGTTTTTT
CASSPVGGQVTGELFF
>NA|TRBV30|NA|TRBJ1-5
TGTGCCTGGAGTGGTGGCCCCTGGACAGTGAGCAATCAGCCCCAGCATTTT
CAWSGGPWTVSNQPQHF
>NA|TRBV6-4|NA|TRBJ2-3
TGTGCCAGCAGTGAAGTGCCCGGGGACACAGATACGCAGTATTTT
CASSEVPGDTDTQYF
>NA|TRBV12-5|NA|TRBJ2-1
TGTGCTAGTGGTACCAGTATATACAATGAGCAGTTCTTC
CASGTSIYNEQFF
>NA|TRBV9|TRBD1|TRBJ2-1
TGTGCCAGCAGCTCATCAGGGGGCATAAATAATGAGCAGTTCTTC
CASSSSGGINNEQFF
>NA|TRBV12-5|TRBD2|TRBJ2-1
TGTGCTAGTGGTTCGCAAACATTATCTTCAGGACTAGCGGGAAAGCCCTACAATGAGCAGTTCTTC
CASGSQTLSSGLAGKPYNEQFF
>NA|TRBV9|TRBD2|TRBJ2-5
TGTGCCAGCAGCGTAGGAGCTAGCGGGGGGCACCAAGAGACCCAGTACTTC
CASSVGASGGHQETQYF
>NA|TRBV4-2|TRBD2|TRBJ2-3
TGTGCCAGCAGCCAAGGGTTGGCTAGCGGGGGGACAGCCTACACAGATACGCAGTATTTT
CASSQGLASGGTAYTDTQYF
>NA|TRBV7-9|TRBD1|TRBJ1-4
TGTGCCAGCAGCTTTAAGGGGGCGGCAGAAAAACTGTTTTTT
CASSFKGAAEKLFF
>NA|TRBV10-2|NA|TRBJ1-5
TGCGCCAGCAGTGAGTCAACGGGGGACTTTAGCAATCAGCCCCAGCATTTT
CASSESTGDFSNQPQHF
>once|TRBV15|NA|TRBJ1-5
TGTGCCACCAGCGGGCAGGTTTTATTCCAGCCCCAGCATTTT
CATSGQVLFQPQHF
>NA|TRBV18|TRBD1|TRBJ1-6
TGTGCCAGCTCACCACAAGGACAGGGGCGAGGTAATTCACCCCTCCACTTT
CASSPQGQGRGNSPLHF
>once|TRBV2|NA|TRBJ1-5
TGTGCCAGCAGTGAACAGGCAGGGGATCAGCCCCAGCATTTT
CASSEQAGDQPQHF
>NA|TRBV28|NA|TRBJ1-2
TGTGCCAGCAAGGTGGGGTTCAGGGGCTACACCTTC
CASKVGFRGYTF
>NA|TRBV5-1|TRBD1|TRBJ2-1
TGCGCCAGCAGCTCACCGGGACAGAATGCAAATGAGCAGTTCTTC
CASSSPGQNANEQFF
>once|TRBV9|NA|TRBJ2-7
TGTGCCAGCAGCGTAACACCGGGGGCCCCTTACGAGCAGTACTTC
CASSVTPGAPYEQYF
>NA|TRBV7-9|NA|TRBJ2-1
TGTGCCAGCAGCTTGCTCCCCTTAGGGGATGAGCAGTTCTTC
CASSLLPLGDEQFF
>NA|TRBV5-1|NA|TRBJ2-3
TGCGCCAGCAGCTTGATTGGGGGCGCAGGCACAGATACGCAGTATTTT
CASSLIGGAGTDTQYF
>NA|TRBV27|TRBD2|TRBJ2-7
TGTGCCAGCAGTCGACTAGCGGGACTCTCCTACGAGCAGTACTTC
CASSRLAGLSYEQYF
>NA|TRBV7-9|NA|TRBJ1-1
TGTGCCAGCAGCTTTGGACTGAACACTGAAGCTTTCTTT
CASSFGLNTEAFF
>NA|TRBV6-5|NA|TRBJ2-7
TGTGCCAGCAGTGAGACTAGTCTTGGCGAGCAGTACTTC
CASSETSLGEQYF
>NA|TRBV29-1|NA|TRBJ1-2
TGCAGCGTTGTGGAAGGCTACACCTTC
CSVVEGYTF
>NA|TRBV5-1|TRBD1|TRBJ1-5
TGCGCCAGCAGCTTGGAGGCAGGGGGCAGCAATCAGCCCCAGCATTTT
CASSLEAGGSNQPQHF
>NA|TRBV14|NA|TRBJ1-2
TGTGCCAGCAGCCAAGTGAATGCGGGGCTCGGCTACACCTTC
CASSQVNAGLGYTF
>NA|TRBV18|TRBD1|TRBJ1-2
TGTGCCAGCTCACAAGCGCCCGGGACAGGGGCGGGCTACACCTTC
CASSQAPGTGAGYTF
>NA|TRBV5-1|TRBD1|TRBJ1-2
TGCGCCAGCAGCACCGGGACAGACTATGGCTACACCTTC
CASSTGTDYGYTF
>NA|TRBV7-9|TRBD1|TRBJ2-2
TGTGCCAGCAGCTTAGGACGGGACAGAGGTTCCACCGGGGAGCTGTTTTTT
CASSLGRDRGSTGELFF
>NA|TRBV13|NA|TRBJ2-1
TGTGCCAGCAGCCCAAGGTCGCCAGGGGCGAACAATGAGCAGTTCTTC
CASSPRSPGANNEQFF
>NA|TRBV7-9|NA|TRBJ2-7
TGTGCCAGCAGCCGAGGACAGACCTCCTACGAGCAGTACTTC
CASSRGQTSYEQYF